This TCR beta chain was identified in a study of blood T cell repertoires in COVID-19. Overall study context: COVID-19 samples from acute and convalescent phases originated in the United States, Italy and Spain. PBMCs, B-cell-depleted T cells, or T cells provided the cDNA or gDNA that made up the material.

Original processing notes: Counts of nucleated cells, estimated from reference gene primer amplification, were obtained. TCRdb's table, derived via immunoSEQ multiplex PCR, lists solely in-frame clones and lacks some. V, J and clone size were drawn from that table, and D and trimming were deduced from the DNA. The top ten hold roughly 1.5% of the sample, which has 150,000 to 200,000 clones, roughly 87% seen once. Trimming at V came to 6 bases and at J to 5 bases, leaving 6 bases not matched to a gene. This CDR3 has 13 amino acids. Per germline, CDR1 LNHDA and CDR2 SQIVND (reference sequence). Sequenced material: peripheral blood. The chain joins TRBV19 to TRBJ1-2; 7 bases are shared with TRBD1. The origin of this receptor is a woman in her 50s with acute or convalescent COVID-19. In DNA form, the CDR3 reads TGTGCCAGTAGAACCGGGACAGTTTATGGCTACACCTTC. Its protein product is CASRTGTVYGYTF.